This TCR beta chain was identified in a study of Ad26.COV2.S vaccination and SARS-CoV-2 variants. This clone is a singleton in its sample. The sample's treatment: some 19 received Ad26.COV2.S at low or high dose, single or two shots; several received placebo; per-sample allocation not given. Sampling was done on day 63 after the first vaccine or placebo injection. Method: immunoSEQ multiplex PCR; TCRdb's copy keeps in-frame clones and lacks some. The sample includes fewer than 400,000 clones, around nine tenths of them seen just once. The V gene's germline CDR1 is LNHDA and CDR2 SQIVND (reference sequence). The junction had 13 bases not matched to a gene; V was cut back by 5 bases and J by 6 bases. The CDR3 is 17 amino acids.

The receptor comes from a person aged 18-60 years who received the Ad26.COV2.S COVID-19 vaccine or a placebo. The rearrangement uses TRBV19 and TRBJ1-1; 12 bases line up with TRBD1. Sequenced material: peripheral blood, taken in a trial of Ad26.COV2.S vaccine versus placebo. This CDR3 is CASSPGTGGGVVSEAFF. CDR3 nucleotides: TGTGCCAGTAGTCCAGGGACAGGGGGCGGGGTTGTCTCTGAAGCTTTCTTT.